Detailed here is one T cell receptor beta chain. What it recognizes is unknown. This sample is part of a study of cytomegalovirus exposure and HLA in healthy donors. Study-wide results and caveats: It was reported that TCR beta sequences correctly inferred the HLA-A and HLA-B alleles for most subjects. Earlier results showed most TCR beta V segments being productive about 87% or about 30% of the time. Presence/absence analyses supposed approximately even sequencing depth among donors.

PCR amplification relied on 60 Vbeta primers (plus 13 Jbeta primers). Sequencing used immunoSEQ multiplex PCR; TCRdb keeps in-frame clones, though not all of them. The listing contains about 70,000 clones. CDR3 size: 15 residues. Germline CDR1 is MNHNY and CDR2 is SVGAGI (reference sequence). Trimming removed 4 bases from V and 0 bases from J; junction bases left unmatched: 3. The sequenced material came from PBMCs. This chain links TRBV6-6 with TRBJ1-5; 7 bases fit TRBD1. The clonotype originates from a female donor in good health and CMV-seropositive. Here the CDR3 DNA reads TGTGCCAGCAGTTCCCGACAGGGTAGCAATCAGCCCCAGCATTTT. Translating it yields CASSSRQGSNQPQHF.